This is a list of T cell receptor beta chains from one sample in a study of blood T cells in healthy people across ages. Each CDR3 protein gets one entry after TCRdb re-called the 5' RACE reads with MiXCR. The repertoire has over a million distinct CDR3 sequences, under 55% of them found once; the top ten carry 18%. Specimen: blood. The source of these receptors is a woman aged 55-69 years in good health. The CDR3 runs from the conserved cysteine through the conserved F or W. A D gene is named only where the DNA matches it firmly. Where a row states a size, it is once, few, many or the class of an expanded clone; other rows omit it.

>TRBV7-2|NA|TRBJ2-7|NA
TGTGCCAGCAGCTTACGGCAACAGGGATTGGAGCAGTACTTC
CASSLRQQGLEQYF
>TRBV2|NA|TRBJ2-3|TRBD1
TGTGCCACCGTCCCGGGACAGGGAAGATGGGGCACAGATACGCAGTATTTT
CATVPGQGRWGTDTQYF
>TRBV3-1|few|TRBJ2-7|TRBD2
TGTGCCAGCAGCCCCGTGCCTGGACTAGCGGGACTCTACGAGCAGTACTTC
CASSPVPGLAGLYEQYF
>TRBV11-2|NA|TRBJ2-7|TRBD1
TGTGCCAGCAGCTTCGGCGACAGGGGTTACGAGCAGTACTTC
CASSFGDRGYEQYF
>TRBV7-7|NA|TRBJ2-5|NA
TGTGCCAGCAGTCCAAGACAGGATTCGAGGGAGACCCAGTACTTC
CASSPRQDSRETQYF
>TRBV30|NA|TRBJ2-3|TRBD2
TGTGCCTGGAGTCTGGCGGGGGGGCCAAGAGATACGCAGTATTTT
CAWSLAGGPRDTQYF
>TRBV3-1|NA|TRBJ2-1|NA
TGTGCCAGCAGCCAAGAGGACATTTTTTACAATGAGCAGTTCTTC
CASSQEDIFYNEQFF
>TRBV3-1|NA|TRBJ1-1|TRBD1
TGTGCCAGCAACCTCGCCGGGGGCAGGGGGAGGACTGAAGCTTTCTTT
CASNLAGGRGRTEAFF
>TRBV28|once|TRBJ2-1|TRBD2
TGTGCCGGCGCCCCGGGGGGGGGCGCGTACAATGAGCAGTTCTTC
CAGAPGGGAYNEQFF
>TRBV20-1|NA|TRBJ2-5|NA
TGCAGTGCTAGTCCAGTGTACCAAGAGACCCAGTACTTC
CSASPVYQETQYF
>TRBV20-1|once|TRBJ1-5|TRBD1
TGCAGTGCTAGAGATCCAAAGACAGGGAGGAATCAGCCCCAGCATTTT
CSARDPKTGRNQPQHF
>TRBV20-1|NA|TRBJ2-1|TRBD2
TGCAGTGCTAGAGATAGGGCTAGCGGAAGAGGCTACAATGAGCAGTTCTTC
CSARDRASGRGYNEQFF
>TRBV20-1|once|TRBJ1-5|NA
TGCAGTGCTGATGAAAGGGTGCATCAGCCCCAGCATTTT
CSADERVHQPQHF
>TRBV2|NA|TRBJ2-1|NA
TGTGCCTCCCACGAGGGTGAGCAGTTCTTC
CASHEGEQFF
>TRBV6-1|few|TRBJ2-3|NA
TGTGCCAGCAAACTAGCCAGACACACAGATACGCAGTATTTT
CASKLARHTDTQYF
>TRBV20-1|few|TRBJ2-3|NA
TGCAGTCATGTAGACCTGAATCCCAGTACGCAGTATTTT
CSHVDLNPSTQYF
>TRBV7-2|NA|TRBJ1-4|NA
TGTGCCAGCAGCTCACAGGTGGCTAATGAAAAACTGTTTTTT
CASSSQVANEKLFF
>TRBV20-1|NA|TRBJ2-7|TRBD2
TGCAGTGCTTGGGGGACTCGGGGGGGCGAGCAGTACTTC
CSAWGTRGGEQYF
>TRBV29-1|many|TRBJ2-7|NA
TGCAGCGTTGAAGATCGTGGAGGGCACGAGCAGTACTTC
CSVEDRGGHEQYF
>TRBV29-1|NA|TRBJ1-1|NA
TGCAGCGTTGTGCGGGAAAACACTGAAGCTTTCTTT
CSVVRENTEAFF
>TRBV10-3|few|TRBJ2-3|TRBD1
TGTGCCATCAGTTTTACCGGGACAGGGGAGACAGATACGCAGTATTTT
CAISFTGTGETDTQYF
>TRBV12-3/TRBV12-4|NA|TRBJ1-2|NA
TGTGCCAGCAGTTTAAGAGGGTATGGTGGCTACACCTTC
CASSLRGYGGYTF
>TRBV4-2|NA|TRBJ2-3|NA
TGTGCCAGCAGCCAAGAGAGCGGGTTTAGCACAGATACGCAGTATTTT
CASSQESGFSTDTQYF
>TRBV25-1|NA|TRBJ1-2|NA
TGTGCCAGCAGTGAATGGGGGGGGAACTATGGCTACACCTTC
CASSEWGGNYGYTF
>TRBV20-1|NA|TRBJ1-5|NA
TGCAGTGCTAACTTGGGGGCCGCAATCAATCAGCCCCAGCATTTT
CSANLGAAINQPQHF
>TRBV5-1|NA|TRBJ2-7|TRBD1
TGCGCCAGCAGCTTGAGGGACAGGGCACGCGAGCAGTACTTC
CASSLRDRAREQYF
>TRBV6-5|few|TRBJ1-1|NA
TGTGCCAGCAGACCTCCAGGGAACACTGAAGCTTTCTTT
CASRPPGNTEAFF
>TRBV10-3|few|TRBJ2-1|NA
TGTGCCACCAAGGCCGGGTACCTCAACAATGAGCAGTTCTTC
CATKAGYLNNEQFF
>TRBV5-5|NA|TRBJ2-1|TRBD2
TGTGCCAGCAGCTCAACTAGCGGGAGTTTGAATGAGCAGTTCTTC
CASSSTSGSLNEQFF
>TRBV9|few|TRBJ1-1|NA
TGTGCCAGCAGCCCCTACATGAACACTGAAGCTTTCTTT
CASSPYMNTEAFF
>TRBV7-9|NA|TRBJ2-5|TRBD1
TGTGCCACTAGGCAGGGGGTTCCCCAAGGGACCCAGTACTTC
CATRQGVPQGTQYF
>TRBV5-6|NA|TRBJ2-4|NA
TGTGCCAGCAGCCAATCTCTTCTCAAGGAGCAGTACTTC
CASSQSLLKEQYF
>TRBV20-1|NA|TRBJ2-5|TRBD1
TGCAGTGCTCAGGCAGGGGGTTTGGTAGGGACCCAGTACTTC
CSAQAGGLVGTQYF
>TRBV20-1|NA|TRBJ1-2|NA
TGCAGTGCTAGCGAAGGGATCTATGGCTACACCTTC
CSASEGIYGYTF
>TRBV6-6|few|TRBJ1-2|TRBD1
TGTGCCAGCTCGATTACGGGGACAGGACTAGGCGGCTACACCTTC
CASSITGTGLGGYTF
>TRBV12-3/TRBV12-4|NA|TRBJ2-7|NA
TGTGCCAGCAGTTTAGGCGGAGTTTCCCACGAGCAGTACTTC
CASSLGGVSHEQYF
>TRBV5-5|few|TRBJ1-5|NA
TGTGCCAGCAGCTTGGATGGGGAGGCCTATCAGCCCCAGCATTTT
CASSLDGEAYQPQHF
>TRBV6-2/TRBV6-3|NA|TRBJ2-3|TRBD2
TGTGCCAGCAGAGGCGGCGGGAGCCTCTCAGATACGCAGTATTTT
CASRGGGSLSDTQYF
>TRBV25-1|NA|TRBJ2-5|TRBD2
TGTGCCAGTAGTGCGGCTAGCGGGTATTCCCGAGAGACCCAGTACTTC
CASSAASGYSRETQYF
>TRBV29-1|NA|TRBJ2-3|TRBD2
TGCAGCGTTACTCGAGGGGCGGGAGGCCTGATCGCTACGCAGTATTTT
CSVTRGAGGLIATQYF
>TRBV24-1|NA|TRBJ2-1|TRBD2
TGTGCCACCACAGGGACTAGCGGGAGGGGCTCCTACAATGAGCAGTTCTTC
CATTGTSGRGSYNEQFF
>TRBV2|NA|TRBJ2-6|TRBD1
TGTGCCAGCAGTGATAAGACAGGGTGGACCAACGTCCTGACTTTC
CASSDKTGWTNVLTF
>TRBV7-9|few|TRBJ1-1|NA
TGTGCCAGCAGCTTAGGACCTTTGAACACTGAAGCTTTCTTT
CASSLGPLNTEAFF
>TRBV12-3/TRBV12-4|NA|TRBJ1-3|TRBD1
TGTGCCAGCAGGAGGGGACAGGGGTCGGGAAACACCATATATTTT
CASRRGQGSGNTIYF
>TRBV7-8|few|TRBJ2-7|TRBD1
TGTGCCAGCAGCACGCGACAGGGGTACTACGAGCAGTACTTC
CASSTRQGYYEQYF